These 27 T cell receptor beta chains were all obtained from the same sample, sequenced in a study of cytomegalovirus exposure and HLA in healthy donors. Using immunoSEQ multiplex PCR, the repertoire was profiled, and TCRdb retains in-frame clones only, with some absent. The sample carries some 150,000 clones, 80% to 90% recorded once. The source material was PBMCs. These receptors originate from a woman between 18 and 29 years old in good health and CMV-seropositive.

This clone has only a few counts. This rearrangement joins TRBV7-3 to TRBJ2-3, with D perhaps matching TRBD1 (6 bases). Germline lookup yields CDR1 SGHTA and CDR2 FQGTGA. V lost 5 bases and J lost 5, with 17 bases in between. The CDR3 runs to 15 residues. The CDR3 sequence is CASSLGQPGGDTQYF. In DNA form, the CDR3 reads TGTGCCAGCAGCCTGGGACAACCAGGCGGAGATACGCAGTATTTT.

The chain joins TRBV19 to TRBJ2-7, with a possible D match to TRBD2 (6 bases). Germline assignment: CDR1 LNHDA and CDR2 SQIVND (reference sequence). Trimming stripped 5 bases from V and 2 bases from J, with 10 bases between. The CDR3 consists of 13 residues. CDR3 amino acids: CASSSTGAYEQYF. The CDR3, as DNA: TGTGCCAGTAGTTCGACGGGAGCCTACGAGCAGTACTTC.

The chain couples TRBV2 to TRBJ2-7; D is uncertain. Trimming took off 5 bases at V and 1 base at J, with 12 bases between the two ends. Germline CDR1 and CDR2: SNHLY and FYNNEI. The CDR3 totals 14 residues. The CDR3 sequence: CASSPLSGSYEQYF. CDR3 in DNA: TGTGCCAGCAGTCCCCTATCAGGATCCTACGAGCAGTACTTC.

V is TRBV20-1 and J is TRBJ1-2; D call uncertain. Trimming pared 6 bases from V and 5 bases from J, leaving 10 bases between. CDR1 DFQATT and CDR2 SNEGSKA come from the germline V gene (reference sequence). The CDR3 covers 11 residues. The CDR3 region has the DNA TGCAGTGCCGAGCGGGGTTATGGCTACACCTTC. Its translation: CSAERGYGYTF.

The chain combines TRBV19 with TRBJ1-4, with 9 bases aligning to TRBD1. J was trimmed by 10 bases and V by 6 bases; bases with no gene match: 12. CDR1 is LNHDA, CDR2 SQIVND, per germline (reference sequence). The CDR3 totals 15 residues. CDR3 nucleotide sequence: TGTGCCAGTAGCAACGGTAGGACAGGGGTTGGAAAACTGTTTTTT. It translates to CASSNGRTGVGKLFF. The full variable domain, completed using reference TRBV19 and TRBJ1-4, is DGGITQSPKYLFRKEGQNVTLSCEQNLNHDAMYWYRQDPGQGLRLIYYSQIVNDFQKGDIAEGYSVSREKKESFPLTVTSAQKNPTAFYLCASSNGRTGVGKLFFGSGTQLSVL.

This chain connects TRBV7-8 to TRBJ2-5, with D tentatively TRBD1 (5 bases). Germline CDR1 SGHVS, CDR2 FQNEAQ. Trimming cost V 3 bases and J 1 base, with 12 bases left between them. This CDR3 contains 15 residues. CDR3 protein: CASSFPAGRQETQYF. The CDR3 nucleotides read TGTGCCAGCAGCTTTCCCGCAGGGCGCCAAGAGACCCAGTACTTC.

This chain joins TRBV6-1 and TRBJ2-7; 7 bases are shared with TRBD1. The trim removed 0 bases at V and 6 bases at J, leaving 2 bases unmatched. CDR3 length equals 13 residues. Germline V CDR1 and CDR2: MNHNS, SASEGT. As DNA, the CDR3 is TGTGCCAGCAGTGAAGCCAGGGGGATCGAGCAGTACTTC. The encoded protein is CASSEARGIEQYF.

This clone was recorded only once. The chain is built from TRBV21-1 and TRBJ1-1. TRBV21-1 is a documented pseudogene. The CDR3 is 14 amino acids. The CDR3 spells CASSKGGWRAEAFF. The DNA of the CDR3 is TGTGCCAGCAGCAAAGGAGGGTGGAGGGCTGAAGCTTTCTTT.

This chain connects TRBV7-2 to TRBJ1-3, with 8 bases matching TRBD1. Germline CDR1 is SGHTA and CDR2 is FQGNSA. The length of the CDR3 is 15 residues. Trimming at V came to 8 bases and at J to 4 bases, leaving 10 bases not matched to a gene. In nucleotides, the CDR3 is TGTGCCAGCGTGGCAGGGGGCGTAGCGGGAAACACCATATATTTT. Its translation: CASVAGGVAGNTIYF.

This clone was detected a few times. Other DNA sequences from this sample encode an identical CDR3 as well. The rearrangement uses TRBV11-3 and TRBJ1-6; 11 nucleotides line up with TRBD1. From germline, CDR1 is SGHNT and CDR2 YENEEA. The CDR3 spans 15 residues. After removal of 4 bases from V and 7 bases from J, the junction contained 3 bases not matched to a gene. This CDR3 is CASSSGQGENSPLHF. The CDR3 DNA sequence: TGTGCCAGCAGCTCGGGACAGGGGGAAAATTCACCCCTCCACTTT.

The V and J genes are TRBV27 and TRBJ2-7, with 8 bases aligning to TRBD1. Trimming removed 5 bases from V and 2 bases from J; junction bases left unmatched: 8. Germline V gene lookup returns CDR1 MNHEY and CDR2 SMNVEV (reference sequence). The CDR3 is 15 residues long. The CDR3 DNA reads TGTGCCAGCAGTGTTATCCGGACAGGGACCTACGAGCAGTACTTC. Its protein product is CASSVIRTGTYEQYF.

The chain recombines TRBV6-5 with TRBJ2-7; D not certain. Trimming cost V 0 bases and J 1 base, with 7 bases left between them. The CDR3 extends over 14 amino acids. Germline V gene lookup returns CDR1 MNHEY and CDR2 SVGAGI. The CDR3 nucleotides read TGTGCCAGCAGTTACTCGTACAGTTCCTACGAGCAGTACTTC. Protein: CASSYSYSSYEQYF.

This clone was seen a handful of times. This sequence joins TRBV5-6 and TRBJ2-7; 8 nucleotides line up with TRBD1. Germline lookup yields CDR1 SGHDT and CDR2 YYEEEE. With V trimmed by 2 bases and J by 6 bases, 4 bases remained unmatched. The CDR3 runs 13 residues. The CDR3 loop reads CASSFTQGGEQYF. For the CDR3, the DNA is TGTGCCAGCAGCTTCACACAGGGGGGCGAGCAGTACTTC. Using reference TRBV5-6 and TRBJ2-7 for the parts outside the CDR3, the full variable domain is DAGVTQSPTHLIKTRGQQVTLRCSPKSGHDTVSWYQQALGQGPQFIFQYYEEEERQRGNFPDRFSGHQFPNYSSELNVNALLLGDSALYLCASSFTQGGEQYFGPGTRLTVT.

The rearrangement uses TRBV5-1 and TRBJ2-7; TRBD2 agrees at 9 bases. Germline V gene lookup returns CDR1 SGHRS and CDR2 YFSETQ. Losses at the gene ends were 1 base for V and 4 bases for J; bases not matched to a gene: 6. The CDR3 spans 15 residues. As DNA, the CDR3 is TGCGCCAGCAGCTTGCTGGTAGCGGGGGCGTACGAGCAGTACTTC. Its protein product is CASSLLVAGAYEQYF.

The J gene is TRBJ2-3, the V gene TRBV30; 8 bases line up with TRBD2. J was trimmed by 3 bases and V by 2 bases; bases with no gene match: 4. CDR1 is GTSNPN and CDR2 is SVGIG in the germline V gene (reference sequence). The CDR3 contains 14 residues. The CDR3 reads CAWSPGLETDTQYF. In nucleotides, the CDR3 is TGTGCCTGGAGTCCGGGACTAGAGACAGATACGCAGTATTTT.

The rearrangement joins TRBV7-9 to TRBJ2-2, with a weak D call TRBD1 (5 bases). Germline CDR1 and CDR2: SEHNR and FQNEAQ (reference sequence). The germline V and J ends were trimmed by 3 bases and 5 bases, with 13 bases remaining between them. The CDR3 extends over 15 amino acids. DNA for the CDR3: TGTGCCAGCAGCTTTGGATTTAGGGGAACCGGGGAGCTGTTTTTT. This encodes CASSFGFRGTGELFF.

The gene calls are TRBV29-1 and TRBJ2-1; 11 bases agree with TRBD2. This CDR3 region has 13 residues. V dropped 8 bases and J dropped 5; count of bases not matched to a gene: 5. Germline V gene sequence: CDR1 SQVTM, CDR2 ANQGSEA. The CDR3 loop is CSSGTSGHNEQFF. CDR3 bases: TGCAGCTCTGGGACTAGCGGCCACAATGAGCAGTTCTTC.

The V and J genes are TRBV25-1 and TRBJ1-2; TRBD1 agrees at 7 bases. Germline CDR1 is MGHDK and CDR2 is SYGVNS. The CDR3 totals 15 residues. Trimming cost V 4 bases and J 0 bases; bases outside gene matches: 5. The CDR3 coding sequence is TGTGCCAGCAGTGCGTGGGACAGCCCTAACTATGGCTACACCTTC. It translates to CASSAWDSPNYGYTF.

The chain carries TRBV12-5 and TRBJ2-7; D is unresolved. Germline CDR1 is LGHNT and CDR2 is FRNRAP. This CDR3 comprises 15 residues. The V and J ends lost 5 bases and 0 bases respectively, with 14 bases between them. The chain's CDR3 is CASGGDHPYSYEQYF. CDR3 coding DNA: TGTGCTAGTGGTGGAGACCACCCCTACTCCTACGAGCAGTACTTC.

The chain has TRBV7-9 and TRBJ2-2, with 8 positions matching TRBD2. Per germline, CDR1 SEHNR and CDR2 FQNEAQ (reference sequence). V was pared by 5 bases and J by 3 bases, with 8 bases of the junction left unmatched. The CDR3 runs 16 residues. The CDR3: CASSHGRGRDTGELFF. The CDR3, as DNA: TGTGCCAGCAGCCACGGGAGGGGCAGGGACACCGGGGAGCTGTTTTTT.

CDR3 residues: CASSLRGNGRVLGEQYF. CDR3 DNA sequence: TGTGCCAGCAGCTTGCGGGGTAACGGGAGGGTCTTGGGCGAGCAGTACTTC. The chain carries TRBV5-4 and TRBJ2-7; TRBD2 aligns across 8 bases. The CDR3 runs 17 residues. Germline values: CDR1 SGHNT, CDR2 YYREEE (reference sequence). The V segment lost 1 base and the J segment 6 bases; nucleotides outside the gene matches: 15.

The chain uses TRBV27 and TRBJ2-5, with 9 positions matching TRBD2. J gave up 6 bases and V 4 bases, and 12 bases lay outside the gene matches. Germline V lookup: CDR1 MNHEY, CDR2 SMNVEV (reference sequence). The CDR3 loop spans 16 amino acids. This CDR3 reads CASSYVSGSGLKTQYF. The CDR3, as DNA: TGTGCCAGCAGTTACGTTAGCGGGAGCGGGTTGAAGACCCAGTACTTC.

The V call is TRBV15, the J call TRBJ2-1; 7 bases match TRBD1. V was pared by 4 bases and J by 9 bases, with 15 bases of the junction left unmatched. CDR1 LNHNV and CDR2 YYDKDF come from the germline V gene (reference sequence). CDR3 length equals 16 residues. CDR3 nucleotide sequence: TGTGCCACCAGCACATCTGGACAGGACTTACAAATTGAGCAGTTCTTC. This gives the protein CATSTSGQDLQIEQFF.

The V call is TRBV4-2, the J call TRBJ2-2, with D maybe TRBD2 (6 bases). Germline loops: CDR1 LGHNA, CDR2 YNFKEQ. Trimming shortened V by 2 bases and J by 4 bases, and 14 bases separated the two germline ends. This CDR3 has 16 residues. The CDR3 loop reads CASSQPTGSTTGELFF. Here the CDR3 DNA reads TGTGCCAGCAGCCAACCAACCGGGAGTACCACCGGGGAGCTGTTTTTT.

The chain carries TRBV9 and TRBJ1-4; no definite D call. CDR1 is SGDLS and CDR2 is YYNGEE in the germline V gene. V lost 3 bases, J lost 8 bases, and 17 bases lay in between. The CDR3 runs 15 residues. DNA of the CDR3: TGTGCCAGCAGCGCTAGGGATGGCGGAGGGGAAAAACTGTTTTTT. This translates into CASSARDGGGEKLFF.

CDR3 DNA sequence: TGTGCCAGCAGTGCCCTTTTCTTCCTTACTAGCGGGGGAGGAACCGGGGAGCTGTTTTTT. It encodes CASSALFFLTSGGGTGELFF. V gene TRBV2 combines with J gene TRBJ2-2, with 11 bases aligning to TRBD2. The V and J ends lost 4 bases and 5 bases, in that order; junction bases with no gene match: 18. This CDR3 is built from 20 residues. In germline, CDR1 is SNHLY, CDR2 FYNNEI.

The CDR3 DNA reads TGTGCCAGCAGTTCAACTAGCGGGGGGCCTTACAATGAGCAGTTCTTC. This codes for CASSSTSGGPYNEQFF. The chain couples TRBV28 to TRBJ2-1; 12 bases line up with TRBD2. The CDR3 spans 16 residues. The junction had 5 bases not matched to a gene; V was cut back by 4 bases and J by 4 bases. Looked up from germline, CDR1 is MDHEN and CDR2 is SYDVKM.